One and the same sample provided the 32 T cell receptor beta chains below, sequenced in a study of blood T cell repertoires in COVID-19. The method was immunoSEQ multiplex PCR; TCRdb's version includes in-frame clones alone and lacks a portion of them. The sample yields around 98,000 clones, 82% seen once. The sample consisted of peripheral blood. These receptors were taken from a man in his 70s with active or convalescent COVID-19.

The chain has TRBV5-4 and TRBJ1-2; D unresolved. Germline CDR1 SGHNT, CDR2 YYREEE (reference sequence). The V end was cut by 4 bases, the J end by 3 bases, with 19 bases between. The CDR3 length is 16 residues. The DNA for the CDR3 is TGTGCCAGCAGCGCTTTTCAGACCGAGCGGGACTATGGCTACACCTTC. Translated, it gives CASSAFQTERDYGYTF. The full variable domain, its missing parts supplied by reference TRBV5-4 and TRBJ1-2, is ETGVTQSPTHLIKTRGQQVTLRCSSQSGHNTVSWYQQALGQGPQFIFQYYREEENGRGNFPPRFSGLQFPNYSSELNVNALELDDSALYLCASSAFQTERDYGYTFGSGTRLTVV.

The rearrangement uses TRBV19 and TRBJ2-5, with TRBD2 matching 11 bases. J gave up 6 bases and V 9 bases, and 9 bases lay outside the gene matches. This CDR3 has 14 amino acids. CDR1 is LNHDA and CDR2 is SQIVND in the germline V gene (reference sequence). CDR3 in DNA: TGTGCCAGCGAGCCTAGCGGGGGGTGGCAGACCCAGTACTTC. Encoded protein: CASEPSGGWQTQYF.

V and J are TRBV4-2 and TRBJ2-1, with TRBD2 matching over 10 bases. V shed 0 bases and J 4 bases; nucleotides not matched to a gene: 9. The germline gives CDR1 LGHNA, CDR2 YNFKEQ. This CDR3 is built from 18 residues. The CDR3 sequence is CASSQERRASGGYNEQFF. Here the CDR3 DNA reads TGTGCCAGCAGCCAAGAGCGAAGGGCTAGCGGGGGATACAATGAGCAGTTCTTC.

The gene calls are TRBV5-5 and TRBJ2-6, with D unclear. The V gene lost 2 bases and the J gene lost 0 bases, with 6 bases spanning the gap. The CDR3 loop spans 15 amino acids. Germline loops: CDR1 SGHKS, CDR2 YYEKEE (reference sequence). This chain's CDR3 is CASSFYLSGANVLTF. CDR3 DNA: TGTGCCAGCAGCTTCTATCTCTCTGGGGCCAACGTCCTGACTTTC. The full variable domain, in which reference TRBV5-5 and TRBJ2-6 provide the parts outside the CDR3, is DAGVTQSPTHLIKTRGQQVTLRCSPISGHKSVSWYQQVLGQGPQFIFQYYEKEERGRGNFPDRFSARQFPNYSSELNVNALLLGDSALYLCASSFYLSGANVLTFGAGSRLTVL.

The chain recombines TRBV27 with TRBJ2-1; the D gene is possibly TRBD2 (6 bases). The CDR3 contains 15 residues. CDR1 is MNHEY, CDR2 SMNVEV, per germline (reference sequence). The V end lost 2 bases, the J end lost 9 bases, and 17 bases lay between the germline ends. The CDR3 sequence is CASSLVARGYGEQFF. The CDR3 DNA reads as TGTGCCAGCAGTTTAGTAGCCCGGGGGTACGGTGAGCAGTTCTTC.

This rearrangement joins TRBV12-3 or TRBV12-4 to TRBJ1-1; 7 bases line up with TRBD1. The CDR3 extends over 13 amino acids. The trim removed 6 bases at V and 1 base at J, leaving 2 bases unmatched. CDR3 coding DNA: TGTGCCAGCAGAGACAGGGCGAACACTGAAGCTTTCTTT. Its translation: CASRDRANTEAFF.

The chain has TRBV5-1 and TRBJ2-1; a possible D gene is TRBD1 (6 bases). The germline gives CDR1 SGHRS, CDR2 YFSETQ. Trimming pared 1 base from V and 8 bases from J, leaving 10 bases between. The CDR3 spans 13 residues. CDR3 coding DNA: TGCGCCAGCAGCTTGACAGGGTACGATGAGCAGTTCTTC. Protein sequence: CASSLTGYDEQFF.

The rearrangement joins TRBV18 to TRBJ1-3; D might be TRBD1 (6 bases). Germline CDR1 KGHSH, CDR2 LQKENI. The V gene lost 6 bases and the J gene lost 0 bases, with 12 bases spanning the gap. The CDR3 spans 15 residues. CDR3 sequence: CASSTDRNSGNTIYF. The CDR3 DNA follows: TGTGCCAGCTCGACCGACAGGAACTCTGGAAACACCATATATTTT.

Written as DNA, the CDR3 is TGTGCCAGCAGCCAAGGACTAAAGCAGTTCTTC. Amino acids: CASSQGLKQFF. The genes are TRBV3-1 (or the pseudogene TRBV3-2) and TRBJ2-1; a weak D match, TRBD2 (5 bases). The CDR3 is made up of 11 amino acids. Germline CDR1 reads LGHDT; CDR2 reads YNNKEL (reference sequence). The V end was cut by 1 base, the J end by 11 bases, with 6 bases between.

This CDR3 reads CASSSLAGVNNEQFF. Written as DNA, the CDR3 is TGTGCCAGCAGCTCACTAGCGGGGGTTAACAATGAGCAGTTCTTC. The V and J genes are TRBV4-2 and TRBJ2-1; 11 bases are shared with TRBD2. CDR1 is LGHNA, CDR2 YNFKEQ, per germline. The length of the CDR3 is 15 residues. Losses at the gene ends were 5 bases for V and 5 bases for J; bases not matched to a gene: 5.

The J gene is TRBJ1-2, the V gene TRBV5-1; 7 nucleotides line up with TRBD1. V lost 3 bases and J lost 0; bases outside the gene matches: 8. The CDR3 totals 16 residues. CDR1 and CDR2 (germline): SGHRS, YFSETQ. CDR3 residues: CASSSGQVRANYGYTF. The CDR3 DNA reads as TGCGCCAGCAGCTCCGGACAGGTCCGAGCTAACTATGGCTACACCTTC.

This sequence joins TRBV30 and TRBJ2-6; D is possibly TRBD1 (5 bases). There are 17 residues in the CDR3. Trimming stripped 1 base from V and 4 bases from J, with 17 bases between. Germline V CDR1 and CDR2: GTSNPN, SVGIG (reference sequence). The CDR3 sequence: CAWSAGRASSGANVLTF. Here the CDR3 DNA reads TGTGCCTGGAGTGCGGGCAGGGCCAGCTCCGGGGCCAACGTCCTGACTTTC.

V usage is TRBV6-5 and J usage is TRBJ1-1; D remains ambiguous. The CDR3 has 13 amino acids. Germline V gene data show CDR1 as MNHEY and CDR2 as SVGAGI. V was shortened by 6 bases and J by 6 bases, with 14 bases between the two germline ends. CDR3 sequence (DNA): TGTGCCAGCAGCACTGAGGTTTCCTCTGAAGCTTTCTTT. Amino acid sequence: CASSTEVSSEAFF.

This sequence joins TRBV11-2 and TRBJ2-3; 8 positions match TRBD2. Germline CDR1 reads SGHAT; CDR2 reads FQNNGV. The CDR3 has 18 residues. Germline trimming cut 3 bases from V and 2 bases from J; bases unmatched to any gene: 13. The CDR3 DNA reads TGTGCCAGCAGCTTCCTCCACGGGTTGCGGGGGGTCACAGATACGCAGTATTTT. Translation gives CASSFLHGLRGVTDTQYF.

The chain carries TRBV11-2 and TRBJ1-3, with TRBD1 as a possible D gene (5 bases). CDR3 length: 17 amino acids. Germline CDR1 and CDR2: SGHAT and FQNNGV. Deletions cut 5 bases from V and 4 bases from J, with 21 bases between. The CDR3 loop reads CASSTLSGRTTGNTIYF. CDR3 nucleotides: TGTGCCAGCAGCACTTTGTCAGGGAGGACCACCGGAAACACCATATATTTT.

This chain connects TRBV19 to TRBJ2-5; the D is unclear. This CDR3 has 13 residues. Trimming took off 7 bases at V and 4 bases at J, with 13 bases between the two ends. The germline gives CDR1 LNHDA, CDR2 SQIVND (reference sequence). CDR3 region: CASTDIGLETQYF. In DNA form, the CDR3 reads TGTGCCAGTACCGACATAGGATTAGAGACCCAGTACTTC.

Here the CDR3 DNA reads TGTGCCAGTAACGACAGGTATAGCAATCAGCCCCAGCATTTT. Residues: CASNDRYSNQPQHF. This sequence joins TRBV19 and TRBJ1-5, with TRBD1 as a possible D gene (6 bases). V dropped 7 bases and J dropped 0 bases, with 10 bases sitting between them. This CDR3 has 14 residues. CDR1 LNHDA and CDR2 SQIVND come from the germline V gene (reference sequence).

This rearrangement joins TRBV6-2 or TRBV6-3 to TRBJ1-1, with a tentative D call TRBD1 (5 bases). The germline gives CDR1 MNHEY, CDR2 SVGEGT. The CDR3 extends over 13 amino acids. The V and J ends lost 6 bases and 6 bases respectively, with 14 bases between them. CDR3 protein: CASSRGEFAEAFF. Written as DNA, the CDR3 is TGTGCCAGCAGCCGGGGGGAGTTCGCTGAAGCTTTCTTT.

This sequence joins TRBV11-3 and TRBJ1-2; a weak D match, TRBD1 (5 bases). This CDR3 contains 15 residues. V was clipped by 5 bases and J by 5 bases, with 18 bases between them. The V gene's germline CDR1 is SGHNT and CDR2 YENEEA. The CDR3 loop reads CASSTRGTALYGYTF. The CDR3 DNA reads TGTGCCAGCAGCACCCGCGGGACCGCCCTTTATGGCTACACCTTC.

This clone was observed once. The chain uses TRBV21-1 and TRBJ2-5; the table gives TRBD2 as D, unverified against the DNA. TRBV21-1 is reported as a pseudogene. The CDR3 extends over 15 amino acids. Written as DNA, the CDR3 is TGTGCCAGCAGCAAAGCTTCGGGGGACGGGGAGACCCAGTACTTC. The encoded protein is CASSKASGDGETQYF.

The chain couples TRBV6-5 to TRBJ1-1; no reliable D call. Germline values: CDR1 MNHEY, CDR2 SVGAGI. The CDR3 runs to 15 residues. V lost 0 bases to trimming and J lost 1 base, with 9 bases between them. CDR3 DNA: TGTGCCAGCAGTTACTCCGGGTCGGGGAACACTGAAGCTTTCTTT. Its translation is CASSYSGSGNTEAFF.

This clone appeared a few times. The chain carries TRBV30 and TRBJ1-2, with a weak D call TRBD1 (6 bases). CDR3 size: 16 residues. The germline V gene has CDR1 GTSNPN and CDR2 SVGIG (reference sequence). The V gene lost 0 bases and the J gene lost 5 bases, with 19 bases spanning the gap. CDR3 loop: CAWSVLASAGAYGYTF. In DNA form, the CDR3 reads TGTGCCTGGAGTGTATTGGCCAGCGCAGGGGCGTATGGCTACACCTTC.

The CDR3 DNA sequence: TGTGCCAGCAGTCCCGAGGAGTACGAGCAGTACTTC. This codes for CASSPEEYEQYF. The rearrangement uses TRBV12-3 or TRBV12-4 and TRBJ2-7, with D uncertain. The CDR3 contains 12 residues. Trimming stripped 5 bases from V and 4 bases from J, with 9 bases between.

V gene TRBV4-1 combines with J gene TRBJ2-7, with TRBD2 matching 8 bases. Germline V lookup: CDR1 MGHRA, CDR2 YSYEKL. The CDR3 covers 16 residues. V was clipped by 0 bases and J by 0 bases; unmatched bases: 4. CDR3 bases: TGCGCCAGCAGCCAAGATCTTCGGGGGGGCTCCTACGAGCAGTACTTC. It encodes CASSQDLRGGSYEQYF.

The rearrangement joins TRBV11-2 to TRBJ1-5; D may be TRBD1 (5 bases). The CDR3 consists of 14 residues. V lost 0 bases and J 6 bases, leaving 9 bases between the germline ends. The V gene's germline CDR1 is SGHAT and CDR2 FQNNGV. The CDR3 loop is CASSLDRGSQPQHF. For the CDR3, the DNA is TGTGCCAGCAGCTTAGATCGGGGGAGTCAGCCCCAGCATTTT. The entire variable domain, with the rest obtained from reference TRBV11-2 and TRBJ1-5, is as follows: EAGVAQSPRYKIIEKRQSVAFWCNPISGHATLYWYQQILGQGPKLLIQFQNNGVVDDSQLPKDRFSAERLKGVDSTLKIQPAKLEDSAVYLCASSLDRGSQPQHFGDGTRLSIL.

In this sample, this clone turned up once. The chain links TRBV6-4 to TRBJ2-3; 9 bases are shared with TRBD2. The CDR3 runs 16 residues. Looked up from germline, CDR1 is MRHNA and CDR2 is SNTAGT. J lost 0 bases, V lost 5 bases, and 6 bases had no gene match. The CDR3 spells CASSPTSGYSTDTQYF. CDR3 coding DNA: TGTGCCAGCAGTCCGACTAGCGGATACAGCACAGATACGCAGTATTTT.

This chain links TRBV3-1 (or the pseudogene TRBV3-2) with TRBJ2-1; 10 bases line up with TRBD1. V shed 3 bases, J shed 7 bases, and the junction held 3 bases outside the gene matches. This CDR3 contains 14 residues. Germline V gene data show CDR1 as LGHDT and CDR2 as YNNKEL (reference sequence). The CDR3 sequence: CASSQGQGFNEQFF. The CDR3 DNA sequence: TGTGCCAGCAGCCAGGGACAGGGGTTTAATGAGCAGTTCTTC.

The chain has TRBV5-6 and TRBJ2-7, with 15 bases lining up with TRBD2. V was clipped by 3 bases and J by 4 bases; unmatched bases: 11. CDR1 and CDR2 (germline): SGHDT, YYEEEE. This CDR3 spans 18 amino acids. CDR3 region: CASSSVYTGTSGGYEQYF. The CDR3, as DNA: TGTGCCAGCAGCTCGGTTTACACCGGGACTAGCGGGGGGTACGAGCAGTACTTC.

This chain uses TRBV5-1 with TRBJ1-3; D is uncertain. Trimming took off 5 bases at V and 0 bases at J, with 12 bases between the two ends. This CDR3 has 15 amino acids. Germline lookup yields CDR1 SGHRS and CDR2 YFSETQ. The CDR3 spells CASSPPGSSGNTIYF. For the CDR3, the DNA is TGCGCCAGCAGTCCTCCGGGGTCCTCTGGAAACACCATATATTTT.

CDR3 region: CASSSDSSSYEQYF. CDR3 in DNA: TGTGCCAGCAGTTCGGACTCAAGCTCCTACGAGCAGTACTTC. This chain connects TRBV7-2 to TRBJ2-7, with D maybe TRBD2 (5 bases). V dropped 6 bases and J dropped 0 bases, with 12 bases sitting between them. CDR1 SGHTA and CDR2 FQGNSA come from the germline V gene. This CDR3 has 14 amino acids.

V usage is TRBV30 and J usage is TRBJ1-6; D is possibly TRBD1 (5 bases). The germline V gene has CDR1 GTSNPN and CDR2 SVGIG (reference sequence). The CDR3 runs to 14 residues. The V end was cut by 0 bases, the J end by 9 bases, with 12 bases between. The CDR3: CAWSVGADSSPLHF. The CDR3 nucleotides read TGTGCCTGGAGTGTAGGGGCCGATAGTTCACCCCTCCACTTT.

The chain carries TRBV6-2 or TRBV6-3 and TRBJ2-1; a weak D match, TRBD2 (5 bases). Deletions cut 6 bases from V and 0 bases from J, with 12 bases between. Germline V gene sequence: CDR1 MNHEY, CDR2 SVGEGT. The CDR3 covers 15 residues. CDR3 DNA: TGTGCCAGCAGCCTGGACTGGCTCTCCTACAATGAGCAGTTCTTC. As protein: CASSLDWLSYNEQFF.